This T cell receptor (beta chain) comes out of a study of patients and donors after allogeneic stem cell transplantation. The table lists this clonotype with many counts. Germline CDR1 SGHRS, CDR2 YFSETQ. The CDR3 is made up of 11 amino acids. V dropped 7 bases and J dropped 6 bases, with 9 bases sitting between them. TCRdb reprocessed the RT-PCR reads with MiXCR, giving one entry per CDR3 protein. The sample has 900,000 to 1,000,000 distinct CDR3 sequences, more than 15% seen once. The sequenced sample was blood, either unsorted or a sorted T cell fraction (not recorded which). The rearrangement uses TRBV5-1 and TRBJ2-3; D may be TRBD2 (5 bases). The TCR sequence derives from a human donor who was either an allogeneic HSCT recipient or a stem cell or donor lymphocyte infusion donor (not recorded which). It is not recorded whose cells these are; they may come from a transplant donor. This CDR3 is CASLRGDTQYF. The CDR3 region has the DNA TGCGCCAGCCTCCGAGGGGATACGCAGTATTTT.